The 26 T cell receptor beta chains presented below share a single source sample, sequenced in a study of Graves' ophthalmopathy and Graves' hyperthyroidism. Amplified material comprised TCR beta CDR3 regions derived from RNA transcripts. RT-PCR with HTBI primers came first, then second-round multiplex PCR. TCRdb re-called the multiplex PCR reads with MiXCR, one entry per CDR3 protein. The sample lists approximately 1.2 million distinct CDR3 sequences, 36% occurring once. The sequenced material came from peripheral blood or thyroid tissue (not recorded which). Source of these receptors: an adult man with Graves' hyperthyroidism.

Remarks on this clonotype: One end of the junction is discordant with germline, which a read error may explain. V usage is TRBV6-1 and J usage is TRBJ2-7; 8 bases are shared with TRBD1. CDR1 MNHNS and CDR2 SASEGT come from the germline V gene. The CDR3 runs to 16 residues. The CDR3 DNA follows: TGCGCCAGCAGTCCAGATGGACAGGGTTGGTCCTACGAGCAGTACTTC. As protein: CASSPDGQGWSYEQYF.

Points on this clonotype: Given a much more abundant clone one base away, this may be a read error. The V call is TRBV20-1, the J call TRBJ1-2; tentative D call: TRBD1 (5 bases). The germline V and J ends were trimmed by 0 bases and 8 bases, with 10 bases remaining between them. The CDR3 has 12 residues. Germline V gene sequence: CDR1 DFQATT, CDR2 SNEGSKA (reference sequence). CDR3 DNA: TGCAGTGCTAGAGACAGGGTAGAAGGCTACACCTTC. Amino acids: CSARDRVEGYTF.

V usage is TRBV29-1 and J usage is TRBJ2-2; 8 bases fit TRBD2. Losses at the gene ends were 6 bases for V and 0 bases for J; bases not matched to a gene: 0. The CDR3 contains 13 residues. Germline lookup yields CDR1 SQVTM and CDR2 ANQGSEA. The CDR3 DNA sequence: TGCAGCGTAGCGGGAGCGAACACCGGGGAGCTGTTTTTT. Translating gives CSVAGANTGELFF.

This chain links TRBV7-8 with TRBJ2-3, with D perhaps being TRBD1 or TRBD2 (7 bases each). CDR3 size: 16 residues. The V gene's germline CDR1 is SGHVS and CDR2 FQNEAQ. Trimming cost V 1 base and J 2 bases, with 13 bases left between them. CDR3 in amino acids: CASSLGQGLYTDTQYF. The CDR3 DNA follows: TGTGCCAGCAGCTTAGGACAGGGACTATACACAGATACGCAGTATTTT. The full variable domain, with the rest looked up from reference TRBV7-8 and TRBJ2-3, is GAGVSQSPRYKVAKRGQDVALRCDPISGHVSLFWYQQALGQGPEFLTYFQNEAQLDKSGLPSDRFFAERPEGSVSTLKIQRTQQEDSAVYLCASSLGQGLYTDTQYFGPGTRLTVL.

In this sample, this clonotype turned up many times. The CDR3 DNA sequence: TGTGCCAGCAGCTTAGGGGAGAGCTACGAGCAGTACTTC. Translated: CASSLGESYEQYF. The chain has TRBV7-6 and TRBJ2-7; D is possibly TRBD2 (5 bases). V was shortened by 1 base and J by 3 bases, with 7 bases between the two germline ends. Germline CDR1 SGHVS, CDR2 FNYEAQ. The CDR3 is 13 amino acids. The entire variable domain, with the rest obtained from reference TRBV7-6 and TRBJ2-7, is as follows: GAGVSQSPRYKVTKRGQDVALRCDPISGHVSLYWYRQALGQGPEFLTYFNYEAQQDKSGLPNDRFSAERPEGSISTLTIQRTEQRDSAMYRCASSLGESYEQYFGPGTRLTVT.

This clonotype was recorded many times. The chain has TRBV7-6 and TRBJ1-4, with D uncertain. CDR3 length: 13 amino acids. With 5 bases removed from V and 8 bases from J, the gap between germline ends came to 12 bases. Germline V gene lookup returns CDR1 SGHVS and CDR2 FNYEAQ. The DNA for the CDR3 is TGTGCCAGCAGCGCCGAGCCCCGCGAAAAACTGTTTTTT. It is translated as CASSAEPREKLFF.

This clonotype was counted once. This could be a read error, since a much larger clone is one nucleotide away. Since the CDR3 does not end with the conserved phenylalanine or tryptophan, this likely comes from a read error. The chain uses TRBV20-1 and TRBJ2-2, with TRBD1 matching over 11 bases. The CDR3 consists of 15 residues. Per the germline V gene, CDR1 is DFQATT and CDR2 is SNEGSKA (reference sequence). The CDR3 coding sequence is TGCACCGTGGGGGGACAGGGGGTCGCCACCGGGGAGCTGTTTTCT. Encoded protein: CTVGGQGVATGELFS.

This clonotype was recorded at least ten times. This rearrangement joins TRBV7-8 to TRBJ2-2, with 9 bases fitting TRBD1. CDR3 length equals 17 residues. V shed 1 base and J 7 bases; nucleotides not matched to a gene: 10. Germline loops: CDR1 SGHVS, CDR2 FQNEAQ. In DNA, the CDR3 is TGTGCCAGCAGCTTAGGTGGGGACAGGGTGGTCGGCGGGGAGCTGTTTTTT. Translated, it gives CASSLGGDRVVGGELFF.

As concerns this clonotype: A much larger clone differs by one base, so this may be a read error. This chain links TRBV10-3 with TRBJ1-5; D gene uncertain. This CDR3 region has 11 residues. V was cut by 6 bases and J by 11 bases, with 11 bases left in between. In germline, CDR1 is ENHRY, CDR2 SYGVKD. The CDR3, as DNA: TGTGCCATCAGCTTCGCGGGGACCCAGCATTTT. Translation gives CAISFAGTQHF.

The rearrangement joins TRBV2 to TRBJ2-5, with 12 positions matching TRBD1. J gave up 7 bases and V 6 bases, and 9 bases lay outside the gene matches. The CDR3 totals 15 residues. The germline V gene has CDR1 SNHLY and CDR2 FYNNEI. The CDR3 here is CASSRGTGGIGTQYF. The CDR3 region has the DNA TGTGCCAGCAGCCGCGGGACAGGGGGCATCGGGACCCAGTACTTC.

The CDR3: CAWSVGPGGKTQYF. The CDR3 DNA reads TGTGCCTGGAGTGTAGGGCCGGGTGGGAAGACCCAGTACTTC. The chain employs TRBV30 and TRBJ2-5; the D is unclear. The CDR3 spans 14 residues. V was cut by 0 bases and J by 6 bases, with 14 bases left in between. Germline CDR1 GTSNPN, CDR2 SVGIG (reference sequence).

This chain uses TRBV5-1 with TRBJ2-3; TRBD2 might be the D (6 bases). The CDR3 has 13 amino acids. V was clipped by 4 bases and J by 8 bases, with 14 bases between them. The germline gives CDR1 SGHRS, CDR2 YFSETQ. The CDR3, as DNA: TGCGCCAGCAGCGGAACCTTAGCGGCTACGCAGTATTTT. Amino acids: CASSGTLAATQYF.

This clonotype was counted a single time. The chain is built from TRBV20-1 and TRBJ2-6; D is perhaps TRBD1 (5 bases). V lost 3 bases and J 1 base, leaving 13 bases between the germline ends. Germline CDR1 and CDR2: DFQATT and SNEGSKA (reference sequence). The CDR3 has 16 residues. The CDR3 sequence: CSASYRKVSGANVLTF. The CDR3 DNA follows: TGCAGTGCTAGTTACAGGAAAGTTTCTGGGGCCAACGTCCTGACTTTC.

This clonotype turned up a few times. J is TRBJ2-7 and V is TRBV28; 7 bases agree with TRBD2. CDR1 MDHEN and CDR2 SYDVKM come from the germline V gene. V lost 6 bases to trimming and J lost 4 bases; unmatched junction nucleotides: 15. The CDR3 is made up of 16 amino acids. The CDR3 DNA reads TGTGCCAGCAGCTCCGTGAGCGGGTCGGGAGGTTACGAGCAGTACTTC. As protein: CASSSVSGSGGYEQYF. Drawing the rest from reference TRBV28 and TRBJ2-7, the complete variable domain is DVKVTQSSRYLVKRTGEKVFLECVQDMDHENMFWYRQDPGLGLRLIYFSYDVKMKEKGDIPEGYSVSREKKERFSLILESASTNQTSMYLCASSSVSGSGGYEQYFGPGTRLTVT.

This clonotype was detected only once. The junction and the germline gene differ at one end; a read error may be behind it. The V and J genes are TRBV10-3 and TRBJ2-7, with 9 bases matching TRBD2. The DNA end favors TRBJ2-1, so the J call may be wrong. This CDR3 has 16 residues. The germline gives CDR1 ENHRY, CDR2 SYGVKD. The CDR3 nucleotides are TGTGCCAGCAGTTACTCATTAGCGGGAGCCTGGGATGAGCAGTTCTTC. This translates into CASSYSLAGAWDEQFF.

The CDR3 nucleotides read TGTGCTAGTAAGGATACTAGCAATCAGCCCCAGCATTTT. Protein sequence: CASKDTSNQPQHF. V and J are TRBV10-3 and TRBJ1-5; D call uncertain. The CDR3 is 13 residues long. Germline CDR1 ENHRY, CDR2 SYGVKD.

The chain combines TRBV13 with TRBJ2-7, with 8 bases matching TRBD1. Germline lookup yields CDR1 PRHDT and CDR2 FYEKMQ (reference sequence). The V segment lost 8 bases and the J segment 10 bases; nucleotides outside the gene matches: 19. The CDR3 spans 15 residues. The CDR3 DNA reads TGTGCCAGCTCACCACCGGACAGGGTGGTGCTGGATCAGTACTTC. Translating it yields CASSPPDRVVLDQYF.

CDR3 coding DNA: TGCGCCAGCAAATTTCGAGAGACATTTTCCGCATCCCGAGAGGCCTATGGCTACACCTTC. It is translated as CASKFRETFSASREAYGYTF. The chain employs TRBV5-1 and TRBJ1-2, with no clear D. CDR1 SGHRS and CDR2 YFSETQ come from the germline V gene. The germline V and J ends were trimmed by 6 bases and 4 bases, with 34 bases remaining between them. The CDR3 is 20 amino acids. Full variable domain (rest looked up from reference TRBV5-1 and TRBJ1-2): KAGVTQTPRYLIKTRGQQVTLSCSPISGHRSVSWYQQTPGQGLQFLFEYFSETQRNKGNFPGRFSGRQFSNSRSEMNVSTLELGDSALYLCASKFRETFSASREAYGYTFGSGTRLTVV.

This clonotype was seen more than once but under ten times. At one of its ends the junction is not consistent with the germline gene, which may arise from a read error. The chain employs TRBV2 and TRBJ1-1; TRBD1 aligns across 9 bases. The CDR3 totals 15 residues. Germline V CDR1 and CDR2: SNHLY, FYNNEI. DNA for the CDR3: TGTGCCAGCATCCCAGCAGGGACAGGGAACGCTGAAGCTTTCTTT. This gives the protein CASIPAGTGNAEAFF.

The rearrangement uses TRBV4-3 and TRBJ1-4; TRBD1 is a possible D gene (5 bases). CDR1 is LGHNA, CDR2 YSLEER, per germline. The CDR3 has 15 residues. V dropped 0 bases and J dropped 7 bases, with 12 bases sitting between them. CDR3 sequence (DNA): TGCGCCAGCAGCCAAGAGAGTAGGGGCTTTGAAAAACTGTTTTTT. Its translation is CASSQESRGFEKLFF.

This clonotype was seen ten or more times. The genes are TRBV19 and TRBJ2-2, with 7 bases fitting TRBD2. Germline CDR1 and CDR2: LNHDA and SQIVND (reference sequence). The CDR3 length is 15 residues. V shed 4 bases, J shed 1 base, and the junction held 3 bases outside the gene matches. In nucleotides, the CDR3 is TGTGCCAGTAGTAGTCAGCGGGGGAACACCGGGGAGCTGTTTTTT. Protein: CASSSQRGNTGELFF.

This clonotype was counted once. This chain links TRBV7-9 with TRBJ1-2; unclear D gene. V was trimmed by 5 bases and J by 2 bases, leaving 21 bases between them. CDR1 is SEHNR and CDR2 is FQNEAQ in the germline V gene (reference sequence). CDR3 length: 17 residues. CDR3 loop: CASSQSRWRTGNYGYTF. The CDR3 DNA sequence: TGTGCCAGCAGCCAATCCCGGTGGAGGACTGGGAACTATGGCTACACCTTC.

In its sample, this clonotype was seen a few times. The chain recombines TRBV18 with TRBJ2-7; tentative D call: TRBD2 (5 bases). Per germline, CDR1 KGHSH and CDR2 LQKENI. V gave up 3 bases and J gave up 11 bases, with 17 bases separating them. This CDR3 has 13 amino acids. The CDR3 bases are TGTGCCAGCTCACCCCAACCGGAGGTTTCCGAGTACTTC. Translation: CASSPQPEVSEYF.

This clonotype was seen a few times. The chain recombines TRBV20-1 with TRBJ2-7, with 7 bases lining up with TRBD1. V was clipped by 4 bases and J by 1 base; unmatched bases: 7. The CDR3 consists of 14 residues. CDR1 is DFQATT and CDR2 is SNEGSKA in the germline V gene (reference sequence). The CDR3 here is CSATGQFLSYEQYF. CDR3 coding DNA: TGCAGTGCTACGGGACAGTTCCTTTCCTACGAGCAGTACTTC.

This clonotype showed up just a few times. The junction and the germline gene differ at one end; a read error may be behind it. The chain recombines TRBV2 with TRBJ2-2, with D possibly being TRBD2 (5 bases). The germline V gene encodes CDR1 SNHLY and CDR2 FYNNEI. The CDR3 sequence is 11 residues long. This CDR3 is CASSDSGVLFF. CDR3 in DNA: TGTGCCAGCAGTGATTCCGGGGTGCTGTTTTTT. The whole variable domain, remainder taken from reference TRBV2 and TRBJ2-2, is EPEVTQTPSHQVTQMGQEVILRCVPISNHLYFYWYRQILGQKVEFLVSFYNNEISEKSEIFDDQFSVERPDGSNFTLKIRSTKLEDSAMYFCASSDSGVLFFGEGSRLTVL.

The chain links TRBV10-3 to TRBJ2-7; D is tentatively TRBD1 or TRBD2 (5 bases each). V gave up 4 bases and J gave up 2 bases, with 15 bases separating them. CDR1 is ENHRY, CDR2 SYGVKD, per germline. The CDR3 is 15 amino acids. The CDR3 DNA reads as TGTGCCATCAGTGCTAGCCCTGACAGCACCTACGAGCAGTACTTC. Translated, it gives CAISASPDSTYEQYF.